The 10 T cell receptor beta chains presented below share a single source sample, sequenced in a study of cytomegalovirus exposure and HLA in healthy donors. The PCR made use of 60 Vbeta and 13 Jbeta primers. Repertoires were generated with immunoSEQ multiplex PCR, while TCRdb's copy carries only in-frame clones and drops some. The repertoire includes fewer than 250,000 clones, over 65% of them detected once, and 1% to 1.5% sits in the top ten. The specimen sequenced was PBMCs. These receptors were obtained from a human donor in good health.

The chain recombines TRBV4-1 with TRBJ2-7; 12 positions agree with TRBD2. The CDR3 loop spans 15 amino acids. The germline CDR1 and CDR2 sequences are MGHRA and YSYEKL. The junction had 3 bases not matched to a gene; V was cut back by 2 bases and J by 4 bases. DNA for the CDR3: TGCGCCAGCAGCCAACCCGGACTAGCGGGATACGAGCAGTACTTC. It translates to CASSQPGLAGYEQYF.

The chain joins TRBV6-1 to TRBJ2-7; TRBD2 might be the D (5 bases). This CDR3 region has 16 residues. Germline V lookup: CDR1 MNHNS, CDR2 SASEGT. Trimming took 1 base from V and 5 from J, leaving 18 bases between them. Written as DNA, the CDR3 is TGTGCCAGCAGTGAAGGGAGGCAGCCGGCGGCCCACGAGCAGTACTTC. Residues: CASSEGRQPAAHEQYF.

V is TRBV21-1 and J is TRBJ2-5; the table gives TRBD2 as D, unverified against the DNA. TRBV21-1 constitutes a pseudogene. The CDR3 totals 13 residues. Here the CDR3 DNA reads TGTGCCAGCAGCAACAAACCTAAAGAGACCCAGTACTTC. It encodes CASSNKPKETQYF.

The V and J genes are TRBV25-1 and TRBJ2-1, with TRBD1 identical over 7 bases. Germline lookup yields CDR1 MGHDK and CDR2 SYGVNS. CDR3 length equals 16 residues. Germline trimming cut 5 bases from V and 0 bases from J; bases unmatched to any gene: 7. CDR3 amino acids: CASSRGGGTSYNEQFF. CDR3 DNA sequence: TGTGCCAGCAGTCGAGGGGGCGGTACCTCCTACAATGAGCAGTTCTTC. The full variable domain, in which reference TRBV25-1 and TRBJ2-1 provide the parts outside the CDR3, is EADIYQTPRYLVIGTGKKITLECSQTMGHDKMYWYQQDPGMELHLIHYSYGVNSTEKGDLSSESTVSRIRTEHFPLTLESARPSHTSQYLCASSRGGGTSYNEQFFGPGTRLTVL.

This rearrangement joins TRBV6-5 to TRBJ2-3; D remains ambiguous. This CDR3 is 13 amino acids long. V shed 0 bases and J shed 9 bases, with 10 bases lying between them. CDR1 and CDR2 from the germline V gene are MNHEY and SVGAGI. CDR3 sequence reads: CASSYSGYGTQYF. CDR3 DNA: TGTGCCAGCAGTTACTCGGGCTACGGCACGCAGTATTTT.

CDR3 sequence reads: CASKAGTGSYEQYF. Written as DNA, the CDR3 is TGTGCCAGCAAGGCCGGGACAGGATCCTACGAGCAGTACTTC. The J gene is TRBJ2-7, the V gene TRBV21-1; no check of the table's D call, TRBD1, against the DNA was made. TRBV21-1 has pseudogene status. The CDR3 totals 14 residues.

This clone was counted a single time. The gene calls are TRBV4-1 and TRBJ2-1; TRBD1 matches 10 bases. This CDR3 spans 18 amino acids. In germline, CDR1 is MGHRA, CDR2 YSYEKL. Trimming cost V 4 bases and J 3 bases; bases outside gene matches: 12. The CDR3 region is CASSPRDRGNFRYNEQFF. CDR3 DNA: TGCGCCAGCAGCCCCCGGGACAGGGGAAATTTTCGCTACAATGAGCAGTTCTTC.

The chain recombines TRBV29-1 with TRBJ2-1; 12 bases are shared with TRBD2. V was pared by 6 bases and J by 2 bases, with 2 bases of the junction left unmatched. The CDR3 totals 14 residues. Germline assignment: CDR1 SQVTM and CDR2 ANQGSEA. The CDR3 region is CSVRTSGTYNEQFF. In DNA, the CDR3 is TGCAGCGTGAGGACTAGCGGGACCTACAATGAGCAGTTCTTC.

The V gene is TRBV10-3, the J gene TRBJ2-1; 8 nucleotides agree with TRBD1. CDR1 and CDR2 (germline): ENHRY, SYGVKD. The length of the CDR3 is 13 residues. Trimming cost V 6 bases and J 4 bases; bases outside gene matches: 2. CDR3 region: CAIRDRVYNEQFF. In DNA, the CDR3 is TGTGCCATCAGGGACAGGGTATACAATGAGCAGTTCTTC.

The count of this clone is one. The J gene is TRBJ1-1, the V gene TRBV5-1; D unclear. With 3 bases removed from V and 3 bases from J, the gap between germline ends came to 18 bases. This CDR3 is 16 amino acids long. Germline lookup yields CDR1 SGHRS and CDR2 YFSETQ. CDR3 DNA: TGCGCCAGCAGCTCCGGTGGGAGTCTGACTGACACTGAAGCTTTCTTT. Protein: CASSSGGSLTDTEAFF. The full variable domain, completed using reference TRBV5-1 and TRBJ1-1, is KAGVTQTPRYLIKTRGQQVTLSCSPISGHRSVSWYQQTPGQGLQFLFEYFSETQRNKGNFPGRFSGRQFSNSRSEMNVSTLELGDSALYLCASSSGGSLTDTEAFFGQGTRLTVV.